Listed below are T cell receptor beta chains from one sample, sequenced in a study of blood T cells in healthy people across ages. TCRdb ran MiXCR on the 5' RACE reads and lists one entry per CDR3 protein. The repertoire holds some 800,000 distinct CDR3 sequences, with about 42% as singletons. Material: blood. The receptors here all came from a man in his sixties in good health. CDR3s include the opening cysteine and the closing phenylalanine or tryptophan. The D gene is left open where the match is weak. Clone size is not always given. Where it is, it says once, few, many or a class for expanded clones.

j_gene: TRBJ2-7
v_gene: TRBV5-6
d_gene: .
abundance: .
CDR3aa: CASSQVDRDSYEQYF
CDR3nt: TGTGCCAGCAGCCAGGTCGACAGAGATTCCTACGAGCAGTACTTC

j_gene: TRBJ2-1
v_gene: TRBV20-1
d_gene: TRBD2
abundance: .
CDR3aa: CSAPGRASGGEQFF
CDR3nt: TGCAGTGCCCCTGGGAGGGCTAGCGGGGGGGAGCAGTTCTTC

j_gene: TRBJ2-2
v_gene: TRBV20-1
d_gene: TRBD1
abundance: .
CDR3aa: CSAYPGQGFTGELFF
CDR3nt: TGCAGTGCTTACCCGGGACAGGGGTTCACCGGGGAGCTGTTTTTT

j_gene: TRBJ2-7
v_gene: TRBV13
d_gene: .
abundance: few
CDR3aa: CASSLDQRGQRYEQYF
CDR3nt: TGTGCCAGCAGCTTAGATCAGCGGGGACAGAGATACGAGCAGTACTTC

j_gene: TRBJ2-3
v_gene: TRBV2
d_gene: .
abundance: .
CDR3aa: CASSGARYTQYF
CDR3nt: TGTGCCAGCAGTGGAGCTAGGTATACGCAGTATTTT

j_gene: TRBJ2-5
v_gene: TRBV4-3
d_gene: TRBD2
abundance: .
CDR3aa: CASSQGTSGGPGTQYF
CDR3nt: TGCGCCAGCAGCCAGGGGACTAGCGGGGGGCCTGGGACCCAGTACTTC

j_gene: TRBJ1-2
v_gene: TRBV7-2
d_gene: .
abundance: .
CDR3aa: CASSFRGRISGYTF
CDR3nt: TGTGCCAGCAGCTTCAGGGGCAGGATTTCTGGCTACACCTTC

j_gene: TRBJ1-2
v_gene: TRBV7-9
d_gene: TRBD1
abundance: few
CDR3aa: CASSLIPSARGPGYTF
CDR3nt: TGTGCCAGCAGCTTAATTCCCAGTGCCAGGGGGCCTGGCTACACCTTC

j_gene: TRBJ2-3
v_gene: TRBV20-1
d_gene: TRBD1
abundance: .
CDR3aa: CSARVGTGTTDTQYF
CDR3nt: TGCAGTGCTAGAGTCGGGACAGGGACCACAGATACGCAGTATTTT

j_gene: TRBJ2-6
v_gene: TRBV19
d_gene: TRBD1
abundance: .
CDR3aa: CASSTGTVSGANVLTF
CDR3nt: TGTGCCAGTAGTACAGGGACAGTCTCTGGGGCCAACGTCCTGACTTTC

j_gene: TRBJ2-5
v_gene: TRBV24-1
d_gene: TRBD2
abundance: .
CDR3aa: CATSDVSGAYEQYF
CDR3nt: TGTGCCACCAGTGATGTGAGCGGGGCGTATGAGCAGTACTTC

j_gene: TRBJ2-1
v_gene: TRBV5-6
d_gene: .
abundance: few
CDR3aa: CASSLDRSSVNEQFF
CDR3nt: TGTGCCAGCAGCTTGGACAGGTCGTCGGTCAATGAGCAGTTCTTC

j_gene: TRBJ2-3
v_gene: TRBV12-3/TRBV12-4
d_gene: .
abundance: .
CDR3aa: CASSSPGVADTQYF
CDR3nt: TGTGCCAGCAGTTCCCCAGGCGTGGCAGATACGCAGTATTTT

j_gene: TRBJ1-4
v_gene: TRBV5-1
d_gene: TRBD1
abundance: few
CDR3aa: CASSAGTAKLFF
CDR3nt: TGCGCCAGCAGCGCCGGGACAGCAAAACTGTTTTTT

j_gene: TRBJ2-7
v_gene: TRBV5-1
d_gene: .
abundance: few
CDR3aa: CASSLVSGSLEQYF
CDR3nt: TGCGCCAGCAGCTTGGTCTCAGGGAGTCTCGAGCAGTACTTC

j_gene: TRBJ2-1
v_gene: TRBV7-7
d_gene: TRBD1
abundance: few
CDR3aa: CASSQTDRNEQFF
CDR3nt: TGTGCCAGCAGCCAAACGGACAGGAATGAGCAGTTCTTC

j_gene: TRBJ2-4
v_gene: TRBV28
d_gene: TRBD2
abundance: few
CDR3aa: CASSPRLAGGGEQYF
CDR3nt: TGTGCCAGCAGTCCACGACTAGCGGGGGGAGGTGAGCAGTACTTC

j_gene: TRBJ2-1
v_gene: TRBV7-2
d_gene: .
abundance: once
CDR3aa: CASSPFSDNEQFF
CDR3nt: TGTGCCAGCAGCCCCTTTTCGGACAACGAGCAGTTCTTC

j_gene: TRBJ2-7
v_gene: TRBV4-3
d_gene: .
abundance: .
CDR3aa: CASSPKNGDEQYF
CDR3nt: TGCGCCAGCAGCCCAAAAAACGGCGACGAGCAGTACTTC

j_gene: TRBJ2-5
v_gene: TRBV2
d_gene: .
abundance: .
CDR3aa: CASSEVYGEDQETQYF
CDR3nt: TGTGCCAGCAGTGAAGTTTACGGCGAAGACCAAGAGACCCAGTACTTC

j_gene: TRBJ1-1
v_gene: TRBV7-2
d_gene: .
abundance: few
CDR3aa: CASSADPGIPEAFF
CDR3nt: TGTGCCAGCAGCGCGGACCCAGGGATACCTGAAGCTTTCTTT

j_gene: TRBJ2-1
v_gene: TRBV20-1
d_gene: TRBD2
abundance: .
CDR3aa: CSALRLAGGYEQFF
CDR3nt: TGCAGTGCTTTACGACTAGCGGGGGGCTATGAGCAGTTCTTC

j_gene: TRBJ1-2
v_gene: TRBV5-1
d_gene: TRBD1
abundance: few
CDR3aa: CASSRDRGLQGYTF
CDR3nt: TGCGCCAGCAGCCGGGACAGGGGATTACAGGGCTACACCTTC

j_gene: TRBJ2-7
v_gene: TRBV7-9
d_gene: .
abundance: few
CDR3aa: CASSLRESYEQYF
CDR3nt: TGTGCCAGCAGCTTAAGGGAATCTTACGAGCAGTACTTC

j_gene: TRBJ2-7
v_gene: TRBV6-1
d_gene: TRBD2
abundance: few
CDR3aa: CASSGRDGSGGYEQYF
CDR3nt: TGTGCCAGCAGTGGGAGGGATGGTAGCGGGGGATACGAGCAGTACTTC

j_gene: TRBJ2-3
v_gene: TRBV10-3
d_gene: TRBD1
abundance: .
CDR3aa: CAISDDYRGRDTQYF
CDR3nt: TGTGCCATCAGTGACGATTACAGGGGGAGAGATACGCAGTATTTT

j_gene: TRBJ2-7
v_gene: TRBV6-5
d_gene: .
abundance: .
CDR3aa: CASSYKKGTPYEQYF
CDR3nt: TGTGCCAGCAGTTACAAGAAAGGAACCCCCTACGAGCAGTACTTC

j_gene: TRBJ1-2
v_gene: TRBV6-5
d_gene: .
abundance: .
CDR3aa: CASSVGGLDGYTF
CDR3nt: TGTGCCAGCAGTGTCGGGGGGCTGGATGGCTACACCTTC

j_gene: TRBJ2-1
v_gene: TRBV9
d_gene: TRBD2
abundance: .
CDR3aa: CASSEAGGSYNEQFF
CDR3nt: TGTGCCAGCAGCGAAGCGGGGGGCTCCTACAATGAGCAGTTCTTC

j_gene: TRBJ2-2
v_gene: TRBV29-1
d_gene: .
abundance: few
CDR3aa: CSVETHMNTGELFF
CDR3nt: TGCAGCGTTGAAACCCACATGAACACCGGGGAGCTGTTTTTT

j_gene: TRBJ2-1
v_gene: TRBV20-1
d_gene: TRBD2
abundance: .
CDR3aa: CSVRPVTSGAYNEQFF
CDR3nt: TGCAGTGTTAGACCCGTGACTAGCGGGGCTTACAATGAGCAGTTCTTC

j_gene: TRBJ2-1
v_gene: TRBV28
d_gene: .
abundance: .
CDR3aa: CDSSRRDSYNEQFF
CDR3nt: TGTGACAGCAGCCGCAGGGATTCCTACAATGAGCAGTTCTTC

j_gene: TRBJ2-3
v_gene: TRBV20-1
d_gene: .
abundance: .
CDR3aa: CTLGGGTDTQYF
CDR3nt: TGCACCCTAGGGGGGGGCACAGATACGCAGTATTTT

j_gene: TRBJ2-1
v_gene: TRBV13
d_gene: TRBD2
abundance: few
CDR3aa: CASSLGALAGTYNEQFF
CDR3nt: TGTGCCAGCAGCTTAGGCGCCCTAGCGGGAACCTACAATGAGCAGTTCTTC

j_gene: TRBJ1-2
v_gene: TRBV3-1
d_gene: TRBD1
abundance: .
CDR3aa: CASSPRDRASYGYTF
CDR3nt: TGTGCCAGCAGCCCTCGGGACAGGGCTTCCTATGGCTACACCTTC

j_gene: TRBJ1-5
v_gene: TRBV27
d_gene: .
abundance: once
CDR3aa: CASRFRGREQPQHF
CDR3nt: TGTGCCAGCAGGTTCAGAGGGCGCGAGCAGCCCCAGCATTTT

j_gene: TRBJ2-7
v_gene: TRBV7-2
d_gene: .
abundance: .
CDR3aa: CASSFTTGPTYEQYF
CDR3nt: TGTGCCAGCAGCTTTACCACAGGGCCAACCTACGAGCAGTACTTC

j_gene: TRBJ2-7
v_gene: TRBV5-1
d_gene: .
abundance: .
CDR3aa: CASSLDELDSYNEQYF
CDR3nt: TGCGCCAGCAGCTTGGATGAACTTGACTCCTACAATGAGCAGTACTTC

j_gene: TRBJ2-7
v_gene: TRBV9
d_gene: .
abundance: .
CDR3aa: CASSVDPSYEQYF
CDR3nt: TGTGCCAGCAGCGTAGACCCCAGCTACGAGCAGTACTTC

j_gene: TRBJ2-1
v_gene: TRBV3-1
d_gene: .
abundance: .
CDR3aa: CAGSQNAGEQFF
CDR3nt: TGTGCCGGCAGCCAAAACGCGGGGGAGCAGTTCTTC

j_gene: TRBJ1-5
v_gene: TRBV7-2
d_gene: .
abundance: .
CDR3aa: CASSLASVGSDSNQPQHF
CDR3nt: TGTGCCAGCAGCTTAGCGTCTGTCGGGTCGGATAGCAATCAGCCCCAGCATTTT

j_gene: TRBJ2-3
v_gene: TRBV20-1
d_gene: .
abundance: .
CDR3aa: CSARDRPARTTDTQYF
CDR3nt: TGCAGTGCTAGAGATCGTCCGGCACGCACGACAGATACGCAGTATTTT

j_gene: TRBJ2-3
v_gene: TRBV5-5
d_gene: TRBD1
abundance: few
CDR3aa: CASGTGDLNTQYF
CDR3nt: TGTGCCAGCGGGACAGGGGACCTTAATACGCAGTATTTT

j_gene: TRBJ2-5
v_gene: TRBV7-3
d_gene: TRBD2
abundance: .
CDR3aa: CASSFRGDGTQYF
CDR3nt: TGTGCCAGCAGCTTTCGGGGGGACGGGACCCAGTACTTC

j_gene: TRBJ1-1
v_gene: TRBV20-1
d_gene: TRBD1
abundance: once
CDR3aa: CSARDPVRGHTEAFF
CDR3nt: TGCAGTGCTAGAGATCCAGTCAGGGGGCATACTGAAGCTTTCTTT

j_gene: TRBJ2-3
v_gene: TRBV29-1
d_gene: .
abundance: .
CDR3aa: CSVEPFTDTQYF
CDR3nt: TGCAGCGTTGAGCCCTTCACAGATACGCAGTATTTT

j_gene: TRBJ2-1
v_gene: TRBV4-3
d_gene: .
abundance: many
CDR3aa: CASSQEPRVGREQFF
CDR3nt: TGCGCCAGCAGCCAAGAGCCCAGGGTAGGGAGAGAGCAGTTCTTC

j_gene: TRBJ2-1
v_gene: TRBV5-1
d_gene: .
abundance: .
CDR3aa: CASSSLRGANEQFF
CDR3nt: TGCGCCAGCAGCTCCCTAAGGGGGGCCAATGAGCAGTTCTTC

j_gene: TRBJ1-2
v_gene: TRBV7-2
d_gene: .
abundance: .
CDR3aa: CTSSLEVGFDYGYTF
CDR3nt: TGTACCAGCAGCTTAGAGGTGGGGTTTGACTATGGCTACACCTTC

j_gene: TRBJ2-4
v_gene: TRBV24-1
d_gene: .
abundance: .
CDR3aa: CATTGKAKNIQYF
CDR3nt: TGTGCCACCACGGGGAAAGCCAAAAACATTCAGTACTTC

j_gene: TRBJ2-7
v_gene: TRBV28
d_gene: .
abundance: .
CDR3aa: CASKKGDCEQYF
CDR3nt: TGTGCCAGCAAGAAGGGCGACTGCGAGCAGTACTTC